This record looks at one T cell receptor (beta chain) sequence and its context. Its antigen is unknown. The entry originates in a study of beta chain features in type 1 diabetes. Study information: No age, gender or cell yield differences were seen between patients and healthy donors. Researchers looked at roughly 100,000,000 sorted cells across all samples. Overall study results and limits: Patients with Type 1 diabetes showed moderately but significantly shorter TCRB CDR3s in all four CD4+ subsets. In these data, an HLA type influence on TCRB rearrangement remained unresolved.

It was via CD45RO/CCR7/CD25/CD127/CD95/CD27 that CD4+ naive, central memory, regulatory and stem cell-like memory cells were sorted. Expressed TCRB transcripts were sequenced because the entire RNA isolate underwent reverse transcription. Using immunoSEQ multiplex PCR, the repertoire was profiled, and TCRdb retains in-frame clones only, with some absent. The table shows about 44,000 clones, with approximately 72% occurring only once. V lost 6 bases and J 0 bases, leaving 12 bases between the germline ends. The CDR3 covers 15 residues. Germline CDR1 reads SNHLY; CDR2 reads FYNNEI. This clonotype originated in a woman under 30 with type 1 diabetes. The rearrangement joins TRBV2 to TRBJ1-5; no definite D call. Sample: Tregs from blood. The DNA for the CDR3 is TGTGCCAGCAGAGTAAACACGAATAGCAATCAGCCCCAGCATTTT. Protein: CASRVNTNSNQPQHF.